This note documents a single T cell receptor (beta chain) sequence. Per sorted-subset replicate PCR, input was approximately 0.2 ug DNA, representing some 30,000 T cell genomes. Here immunoSEQ multiplex PCR was the method, and the copy in TCRdb shows in-frame clones only, minus some. The table records roughly 2 million clones, approximately 94% of them present only once. This specimen comes from a study of shared clonotypes between healthy human individuals. Study as a whole: The plates for each donor numbered three CD4 naive, three CD4 memory, two CD8 naive and one CD8 memory.

The CDR3 has 13 amino acids. Germline assignment: CDR1 MDHEN and CDR2 SYDVKM. Trimming took off 5 bases at V and 6 bases at J, with 11 bases between the two ends. Cells designated naive CD8 were CD45RO-negative and were positively selected for CCR7, with terminally differentiated effector memory CD45RA+ cells excluded. Sequencing was performed on naive CD8+ T cells sorted from blood. The chain joins TRBV28 to TRBJ1-3; no reliable D call. The sequence derives from a man younger than 35 in good health. The CDR3 nucleotides read TGTGCCAGCAGTCCCCCCCTATTAAACACCATATATTTT. Translated, it gives CASSPPLLNTIYF. The full variable domain, in which reference TRBV28 and TRBJ1-3 provide the parts outside the CDR3, is DVKVTQSSRYLVKRTGEKVFLECVQDMDHENMFWYRQDPGLGLRLIYFSYDVKMKEKGDIPEGYSVSREKKERFSLILESASTNQTSMYLCASSPPLLNTIYFGEGSWLTVV.